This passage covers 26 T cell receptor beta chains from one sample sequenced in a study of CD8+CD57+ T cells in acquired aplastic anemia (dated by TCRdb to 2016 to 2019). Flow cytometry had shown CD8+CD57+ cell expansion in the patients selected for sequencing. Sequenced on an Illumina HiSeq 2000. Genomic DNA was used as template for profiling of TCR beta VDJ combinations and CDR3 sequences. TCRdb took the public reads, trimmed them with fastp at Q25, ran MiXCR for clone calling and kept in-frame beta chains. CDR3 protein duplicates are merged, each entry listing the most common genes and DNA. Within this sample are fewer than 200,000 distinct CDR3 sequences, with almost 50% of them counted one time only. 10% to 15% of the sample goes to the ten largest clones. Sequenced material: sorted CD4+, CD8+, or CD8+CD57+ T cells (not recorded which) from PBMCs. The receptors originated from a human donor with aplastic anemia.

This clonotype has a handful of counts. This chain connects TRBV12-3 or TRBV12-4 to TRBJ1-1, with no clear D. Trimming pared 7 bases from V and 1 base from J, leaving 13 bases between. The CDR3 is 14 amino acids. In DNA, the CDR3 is TGTGCCAGCACTCTGGGAAACAGGAACACTGAAGCTTTCTTT. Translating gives CASTLGNRNTEAFF.

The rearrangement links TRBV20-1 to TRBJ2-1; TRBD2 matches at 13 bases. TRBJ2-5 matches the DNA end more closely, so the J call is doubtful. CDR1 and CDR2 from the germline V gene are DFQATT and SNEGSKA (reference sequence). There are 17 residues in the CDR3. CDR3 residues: CSARVTSGRASRETQYF. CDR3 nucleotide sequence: TGCAGTGCTAGAGTTACTAGCGGGAGGGCCTCAAGGGAGACCCAGTACTTC.

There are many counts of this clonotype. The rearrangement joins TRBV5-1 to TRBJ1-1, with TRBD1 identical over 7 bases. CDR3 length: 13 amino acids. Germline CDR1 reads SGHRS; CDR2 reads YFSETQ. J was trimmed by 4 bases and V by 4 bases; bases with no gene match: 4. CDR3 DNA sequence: TGCGCCAGCAGCGGGGGACAGAGCACTGAAGCTTTCTTT. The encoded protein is CASSGGQSTEAFF. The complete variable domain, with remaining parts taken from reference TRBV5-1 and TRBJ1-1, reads KAGVTQTPRYLIKTRGQQVTLSCSPISGHRSVSWYQQTPGQGLQFLFEYFSETQRNKGNFPGRFSGRQFSNSRSEMNVSTLELGDSALYLCASSGGQSTEAFFGQGTRLTVV.

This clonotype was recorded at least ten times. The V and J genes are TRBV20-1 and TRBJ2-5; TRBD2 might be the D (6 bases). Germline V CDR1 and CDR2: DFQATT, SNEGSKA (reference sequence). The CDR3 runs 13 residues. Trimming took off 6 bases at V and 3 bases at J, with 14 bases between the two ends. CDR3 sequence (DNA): TGCAGTGCCTCAGGTCCTAGCGAAGAGACCCAGTACTTC. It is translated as CSASGPSEETQYF.

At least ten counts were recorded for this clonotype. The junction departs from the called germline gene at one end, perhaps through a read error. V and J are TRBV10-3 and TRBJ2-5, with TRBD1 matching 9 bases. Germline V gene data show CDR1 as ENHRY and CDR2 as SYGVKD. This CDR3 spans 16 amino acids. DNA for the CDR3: TGTGCCATCAGTGTGGGGACAGGGCCGAACCAAGAGGCCCAGTACTTC. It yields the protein CAISVGTGPNQEAQYF.

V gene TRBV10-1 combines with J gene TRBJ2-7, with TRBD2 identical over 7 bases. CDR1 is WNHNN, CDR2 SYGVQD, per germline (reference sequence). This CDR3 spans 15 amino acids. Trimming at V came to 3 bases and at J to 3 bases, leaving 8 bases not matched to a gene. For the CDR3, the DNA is TGCGCCAGCAGTGACTCCCCTGGCGGGGGCTACGAGCAGTACTTC. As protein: CASSDSPGGGYEQYF.

The CDR3 is CASSIGPSAEQYF. DNA for the CDR3: TGTGCCAGCAGCATCGGACCCAGCGCCGAGCAGTACTTC. The chain combines TRBV13 with TRBJ2-7; D remains unclear. The V and J ends lost 5 bases and 6 bases respectively, with 14 bases between them. Germline assignment: CDR1 PRHDT and CDR2 FYEKMQ (reference sequence). The CDR3 totals 13 residues.

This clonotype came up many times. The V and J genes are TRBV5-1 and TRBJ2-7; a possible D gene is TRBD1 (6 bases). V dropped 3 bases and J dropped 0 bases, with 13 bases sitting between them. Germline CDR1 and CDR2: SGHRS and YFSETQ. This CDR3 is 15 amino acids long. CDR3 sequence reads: CASSSIDRSSYEQYF. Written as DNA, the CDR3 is TGCGCCAGCAGCTCAATAGACAGGTCCTCCTACGAGCAGTACTTC.

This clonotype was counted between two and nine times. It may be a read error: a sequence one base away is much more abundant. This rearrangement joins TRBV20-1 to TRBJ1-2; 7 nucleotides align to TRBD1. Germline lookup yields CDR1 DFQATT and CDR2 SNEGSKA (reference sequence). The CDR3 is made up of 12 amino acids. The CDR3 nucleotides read TGCGGTCACCAGGGGGGTCTCGGCGGCTACACCTTC. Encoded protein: CGHQGGLGGYTF.

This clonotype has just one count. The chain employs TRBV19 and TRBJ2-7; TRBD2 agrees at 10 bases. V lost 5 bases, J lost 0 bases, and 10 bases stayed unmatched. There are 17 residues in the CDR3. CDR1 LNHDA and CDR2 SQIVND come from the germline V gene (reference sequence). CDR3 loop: CASSPLAGAGVSYEQYF. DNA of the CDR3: TGTGCCAGTAGTCCGCTAGCGGGAGCGGGTGTCTCCTACGAGCAGTACTTC.

CDR3 loop: CASSLYGVLGNSPLHF. DNA of the CDR3: TGTGCCAGCAGCTTATATGGGGTGTTGGGTAATTCACCCCTCCACTTT. This chain connects TRBV7-6 to TRBJ1-6; unclear D gene. V lost 2 bases and J lost 6, with 14 bases in between. CDR1 and CDR2 (germline): SGHVS, FNYEAQ. CDR3 size: 16 residues.

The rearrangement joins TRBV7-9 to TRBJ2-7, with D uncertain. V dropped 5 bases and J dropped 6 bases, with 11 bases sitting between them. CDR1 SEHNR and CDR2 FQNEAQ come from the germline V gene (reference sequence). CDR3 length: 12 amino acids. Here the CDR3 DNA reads TGTGCCAGCAGCCCAGACTTGAGCGAGCAGTACTTC. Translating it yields CASSPDLSEQYF.

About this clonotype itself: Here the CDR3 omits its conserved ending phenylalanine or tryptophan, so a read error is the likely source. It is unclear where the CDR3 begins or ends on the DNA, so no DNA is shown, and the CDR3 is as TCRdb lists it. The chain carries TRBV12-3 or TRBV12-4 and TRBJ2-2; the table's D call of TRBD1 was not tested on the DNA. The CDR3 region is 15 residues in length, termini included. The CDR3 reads CASRSGTGDTGELVL.

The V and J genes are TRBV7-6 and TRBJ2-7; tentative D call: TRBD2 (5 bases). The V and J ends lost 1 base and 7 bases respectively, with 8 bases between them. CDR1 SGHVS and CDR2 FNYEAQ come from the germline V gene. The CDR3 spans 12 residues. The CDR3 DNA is TGTGCCAGCAGCTTAGTGGGAGAAGAGCAGTACTTC. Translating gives CASSLVGEEQYF.

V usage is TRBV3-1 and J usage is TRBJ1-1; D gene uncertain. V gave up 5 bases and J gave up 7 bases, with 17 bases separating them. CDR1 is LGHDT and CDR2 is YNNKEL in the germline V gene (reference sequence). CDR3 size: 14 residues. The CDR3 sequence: CASSKSEAFNEAFF. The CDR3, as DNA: TGTGCCAGCAGCAAATCGGAGGCGTTCAATGAAGCTTTCTTT.

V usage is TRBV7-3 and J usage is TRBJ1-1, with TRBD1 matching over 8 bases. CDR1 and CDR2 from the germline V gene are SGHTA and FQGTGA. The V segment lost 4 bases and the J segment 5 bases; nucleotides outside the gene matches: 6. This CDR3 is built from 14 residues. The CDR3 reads CASSSQGGRTEAFF. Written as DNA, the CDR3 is TGTGCCAGCAGCTCACAGGGGGGCAGGACTGAAGCTTTCTTT.

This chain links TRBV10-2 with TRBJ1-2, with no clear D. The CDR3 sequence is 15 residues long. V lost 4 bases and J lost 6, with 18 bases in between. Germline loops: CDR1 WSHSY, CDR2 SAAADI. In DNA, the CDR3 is TGCGCCAGCAGTGCGTCGGAAAGGGCGGGCCATGGCTACACCTTC. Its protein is CASSASERAGHGYTF.

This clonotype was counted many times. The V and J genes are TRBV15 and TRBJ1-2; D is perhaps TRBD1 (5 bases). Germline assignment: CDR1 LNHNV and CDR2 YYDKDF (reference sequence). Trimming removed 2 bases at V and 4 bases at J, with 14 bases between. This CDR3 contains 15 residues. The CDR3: CATSRKFSGSYGYTF. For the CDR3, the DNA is TGTGCCACCAGCAGAAAATTTTCAGGGTCCTATGGCTACACCTTC.

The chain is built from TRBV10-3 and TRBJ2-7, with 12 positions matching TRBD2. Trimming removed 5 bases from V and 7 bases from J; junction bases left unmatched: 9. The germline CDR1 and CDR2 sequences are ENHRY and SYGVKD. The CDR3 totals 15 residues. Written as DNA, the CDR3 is TGTGCCATCAGTCCCTCTAGCGGGGGGGCCGGAGAGCAGTACTTC. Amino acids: CAISPSSGGAGEQYF.

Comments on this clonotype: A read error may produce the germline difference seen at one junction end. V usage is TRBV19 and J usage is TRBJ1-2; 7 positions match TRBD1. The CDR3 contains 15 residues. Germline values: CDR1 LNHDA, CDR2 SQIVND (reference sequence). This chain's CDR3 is CASSGRTGIHYGYIF. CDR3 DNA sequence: TGTGCCAGTAGTGGGAGGACAGGCATTCACTATGGCTACATCTTC.

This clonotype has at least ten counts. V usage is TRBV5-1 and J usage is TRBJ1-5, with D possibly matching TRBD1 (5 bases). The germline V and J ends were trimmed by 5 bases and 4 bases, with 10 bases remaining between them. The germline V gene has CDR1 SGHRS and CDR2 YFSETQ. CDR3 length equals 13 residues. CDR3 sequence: CASRSQENQPQHF. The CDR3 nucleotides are TGCGCCAGCAGGTCACAGGAGAATCAGCCCCAGCATTTT. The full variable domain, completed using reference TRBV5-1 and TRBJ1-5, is KAGVTQTPRYLIKTRGQQVTLSCSPISGHRSVSWYQQTPGQGLQFLFEYFSETQRNKGNFPGRFSGRQFSNSRSEMNVSTLELGDSALYLCASRSQENQPQHFGDGTRLSIL.

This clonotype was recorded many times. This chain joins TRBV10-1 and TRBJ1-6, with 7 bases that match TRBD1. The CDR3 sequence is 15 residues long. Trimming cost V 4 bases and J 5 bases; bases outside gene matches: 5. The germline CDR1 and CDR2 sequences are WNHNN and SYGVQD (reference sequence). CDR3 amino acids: CASSARDRDNSPLHF. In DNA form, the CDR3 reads TGCGCCAGCAGTGCCCGGGACAGAGATAATTCACCCCTCCACTTT.

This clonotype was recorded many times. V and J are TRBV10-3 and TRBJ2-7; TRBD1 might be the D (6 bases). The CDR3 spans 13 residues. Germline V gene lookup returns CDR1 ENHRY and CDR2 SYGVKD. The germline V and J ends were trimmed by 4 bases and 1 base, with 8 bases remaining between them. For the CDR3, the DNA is TGTGCCATCAGTGTGACAGGATCCTACGAGCAGTACTTC. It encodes CAISVTGSYEQYF.

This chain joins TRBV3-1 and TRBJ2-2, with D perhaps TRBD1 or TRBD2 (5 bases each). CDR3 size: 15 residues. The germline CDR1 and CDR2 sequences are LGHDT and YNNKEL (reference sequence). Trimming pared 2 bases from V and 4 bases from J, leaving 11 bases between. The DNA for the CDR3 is TGTGCCAGCAGCCAATCTGGGGGTATCACCGGGGAGCTGTTTTTT. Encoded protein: CASSQSGGITGELFF.

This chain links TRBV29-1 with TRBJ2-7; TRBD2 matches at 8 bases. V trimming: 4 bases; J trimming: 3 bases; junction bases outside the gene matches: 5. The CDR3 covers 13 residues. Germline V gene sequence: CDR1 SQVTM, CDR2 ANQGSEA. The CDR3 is CSVALGLVYEQYF. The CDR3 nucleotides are TGCAGCGTTGCATTGGGACTAGTCTACGAGCAGTACTTC.

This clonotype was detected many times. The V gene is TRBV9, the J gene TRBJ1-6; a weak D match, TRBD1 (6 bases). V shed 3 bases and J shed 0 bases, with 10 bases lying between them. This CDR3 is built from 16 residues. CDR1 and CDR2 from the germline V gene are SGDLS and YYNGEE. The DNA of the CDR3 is TGTGCCAGCAGCGGGACAGTAAGCTCCTATAATTCACCCCTCCACTTT. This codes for CASSGTVSSYNSPLHF.